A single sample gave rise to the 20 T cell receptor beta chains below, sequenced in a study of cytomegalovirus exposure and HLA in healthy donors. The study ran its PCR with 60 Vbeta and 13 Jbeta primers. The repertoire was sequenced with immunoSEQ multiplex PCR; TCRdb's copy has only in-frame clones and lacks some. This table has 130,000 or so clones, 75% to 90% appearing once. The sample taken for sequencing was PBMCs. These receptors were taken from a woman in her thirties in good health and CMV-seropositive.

The DNA for the CDR3 is TGTGCCAGCTCAAGACAGGGCTTGATGGTTGGAAACACCATATATTTT. Translating it yields CASSRQGLMVGNTIYF. V is TRBV2 and J is TRBJ1-3; 7 nucleotides align to TRBD1. Per the germline V gene, CDR1 is SNHLY and CDR2 is FYNNEI. CDR3 size: 16 residues. Unmatched junction bases numbered 13, after V lost 8 bases and J lost 3 bases.

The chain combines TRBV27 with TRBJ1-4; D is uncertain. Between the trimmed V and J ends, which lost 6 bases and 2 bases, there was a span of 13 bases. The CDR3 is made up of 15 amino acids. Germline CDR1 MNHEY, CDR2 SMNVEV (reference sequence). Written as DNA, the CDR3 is TGTGCCAGCAGAAACCCGGGAGAGACTAATGAAAAACTGTTTTTT. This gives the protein CASRNPGETNEKLFF.

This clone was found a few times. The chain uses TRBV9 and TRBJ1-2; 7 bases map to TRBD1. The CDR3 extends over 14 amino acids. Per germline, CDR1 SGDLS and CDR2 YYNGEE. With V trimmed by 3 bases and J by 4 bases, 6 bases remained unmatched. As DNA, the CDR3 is TGTGCCAGCAGCGGAGGGGGGACAGTCTATGGCTACACCTTC. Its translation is CASSGGGTVYGYTF.

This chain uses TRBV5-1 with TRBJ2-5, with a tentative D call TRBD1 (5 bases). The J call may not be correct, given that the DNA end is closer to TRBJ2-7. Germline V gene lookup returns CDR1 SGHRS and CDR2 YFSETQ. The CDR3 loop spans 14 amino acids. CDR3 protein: CASSLDGAPYEQYF. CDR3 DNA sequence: TGCGCCAGCAGCTTGGATGGGGCCCCCTACGAGCAGTACTTC.

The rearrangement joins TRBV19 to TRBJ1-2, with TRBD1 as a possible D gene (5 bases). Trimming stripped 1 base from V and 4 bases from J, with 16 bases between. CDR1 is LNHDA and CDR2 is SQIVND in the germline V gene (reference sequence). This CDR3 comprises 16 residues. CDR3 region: CASSIGRGNEVYGYTF. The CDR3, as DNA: TGTGCCAGTAGTATAGGGAGGGGCAACGAGGTCTATGGCTACACCTTC.

In DNA form, the CDR3 reads TGTGCCTGGAGTGAGGGGAGGGGGGGGGAGACCCAGTACTTC. Encoded protein: CAWSEGRGGETQYF. The gene calls are TRBV30 and TRBJ2-5; tentatively, D is TRBD2 (7 bases). This CDR3 spans 14 amino acids. Germline CDR1 reads GTSNPN; CDR2 reads SVGIG (reference sequence). V was trimmed by 1 base and J by 5 bases, leaving 14 bases between them.

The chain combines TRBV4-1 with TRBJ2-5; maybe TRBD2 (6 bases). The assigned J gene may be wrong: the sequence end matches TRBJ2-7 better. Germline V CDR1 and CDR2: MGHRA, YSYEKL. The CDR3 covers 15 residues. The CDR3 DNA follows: TGCGCCAGCAGCCTGCGCGGCGGGGAAGGTTACGAGCAGTACTTC. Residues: CASSLRGGEGYEQYF.

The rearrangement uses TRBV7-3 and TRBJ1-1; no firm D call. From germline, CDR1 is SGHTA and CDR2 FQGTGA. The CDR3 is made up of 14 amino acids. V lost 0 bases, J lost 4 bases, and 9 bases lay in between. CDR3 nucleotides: TGTGCCAGCAGCTTAACCGGCGGAGGCACTGAAGCTTTCTTT. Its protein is CASSLTGGGTEAFF.

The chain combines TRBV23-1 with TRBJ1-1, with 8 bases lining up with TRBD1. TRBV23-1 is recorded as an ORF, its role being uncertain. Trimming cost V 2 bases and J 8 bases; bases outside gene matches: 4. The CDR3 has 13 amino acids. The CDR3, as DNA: TGCGCCAGCAGTCAACCCTGGACAGGGGAAGCTTTCTTT. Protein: CASSQPWTGEAFF.

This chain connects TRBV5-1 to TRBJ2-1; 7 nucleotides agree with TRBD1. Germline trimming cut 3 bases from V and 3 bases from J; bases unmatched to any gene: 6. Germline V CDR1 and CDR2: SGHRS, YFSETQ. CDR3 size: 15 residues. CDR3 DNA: TGCGCCAGCAGCTCATCCGGGACAGACTACAATGAGCAGTTCTTC. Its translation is CASSSSGTDYNEQFF.

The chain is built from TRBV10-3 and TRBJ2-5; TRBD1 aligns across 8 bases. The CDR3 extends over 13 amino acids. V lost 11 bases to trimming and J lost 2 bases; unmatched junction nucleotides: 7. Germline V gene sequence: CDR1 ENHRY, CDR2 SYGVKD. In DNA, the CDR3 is TGTGCCGGAAAACAGGGGGATCAAGAGACCCAGTACTTC. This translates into CAGKQGDQETQYF.

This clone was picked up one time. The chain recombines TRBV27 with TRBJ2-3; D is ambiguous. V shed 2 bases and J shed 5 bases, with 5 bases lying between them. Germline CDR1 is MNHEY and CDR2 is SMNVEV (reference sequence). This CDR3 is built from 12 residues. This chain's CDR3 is CASSLKLDTQYF. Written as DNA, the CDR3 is TGTGCCAGCAGTTTAAAGCTAGATACGCAGTATTTT.

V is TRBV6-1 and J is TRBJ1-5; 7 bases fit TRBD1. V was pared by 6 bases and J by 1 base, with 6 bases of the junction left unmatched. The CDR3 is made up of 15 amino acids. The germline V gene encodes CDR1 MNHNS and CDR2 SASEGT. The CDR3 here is CASSPKGGSNQPQHF. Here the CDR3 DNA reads TGTGCCAGCAGCCCTAAAGGGGGCAGCAATCAGCCCCAGCATTTT.

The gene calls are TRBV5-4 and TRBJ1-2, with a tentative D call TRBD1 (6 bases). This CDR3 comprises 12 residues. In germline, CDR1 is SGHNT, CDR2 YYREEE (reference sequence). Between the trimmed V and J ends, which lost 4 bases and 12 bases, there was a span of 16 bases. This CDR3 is CASSPAGEGDTF. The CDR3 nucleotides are TGTGCCAGCAGCCCGGCAGGGGAGGGGGACACCTTC.

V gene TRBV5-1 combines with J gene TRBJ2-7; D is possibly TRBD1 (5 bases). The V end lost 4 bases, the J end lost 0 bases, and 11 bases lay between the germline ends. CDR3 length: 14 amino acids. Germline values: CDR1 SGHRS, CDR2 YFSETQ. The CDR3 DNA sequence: TGCGCCAGCAGCAAACAAGGGGCCTCCTACGAGCAGTACTTC. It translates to CASSKQGASYEQYF.

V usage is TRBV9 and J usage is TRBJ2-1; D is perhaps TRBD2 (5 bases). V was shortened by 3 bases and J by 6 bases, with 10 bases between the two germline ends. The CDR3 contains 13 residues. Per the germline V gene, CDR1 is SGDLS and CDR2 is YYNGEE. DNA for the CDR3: TGTGCCAGCAGCGCAGGAGGCTCCAATGAGCAGTTCTTC. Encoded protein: CASSAGGSNEQFF.

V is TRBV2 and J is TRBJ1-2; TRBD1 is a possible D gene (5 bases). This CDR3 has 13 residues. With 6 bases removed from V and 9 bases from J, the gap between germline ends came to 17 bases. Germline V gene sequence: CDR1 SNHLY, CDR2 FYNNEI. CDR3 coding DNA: TGTGCCAGCAGGGGGCGGGGAGAGGGGAGCTACACCTTC. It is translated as CASRGRGEGSYTF.

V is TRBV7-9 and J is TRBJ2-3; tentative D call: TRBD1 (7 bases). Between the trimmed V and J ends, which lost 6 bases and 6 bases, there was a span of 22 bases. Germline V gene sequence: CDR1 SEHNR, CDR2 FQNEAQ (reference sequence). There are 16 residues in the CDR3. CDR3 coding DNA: TGTGCCAGCAGGGGGGGAAGGGGGCTTCGGTACGATACGCAGTATTTT. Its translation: CASRGGRGLRYDTQYF.

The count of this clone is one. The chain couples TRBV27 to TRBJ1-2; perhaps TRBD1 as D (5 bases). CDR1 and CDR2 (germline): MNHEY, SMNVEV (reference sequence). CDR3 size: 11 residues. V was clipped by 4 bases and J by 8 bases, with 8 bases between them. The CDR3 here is CASSSGFGYTF. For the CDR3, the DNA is TGTGCCAGCAGTTCAGGGTTCGGCTACACCTTC.

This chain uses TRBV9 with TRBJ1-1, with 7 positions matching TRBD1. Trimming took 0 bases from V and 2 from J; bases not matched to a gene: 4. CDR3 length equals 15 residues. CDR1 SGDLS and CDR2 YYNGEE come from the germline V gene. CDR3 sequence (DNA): TGTGCCAGCAGCGTAGCTTCAGGGGGTAACACTGAAGCTTTCTTT. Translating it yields CASSVASGGNTEAFF.